Only one count was recorded for the clone carrying this T cell receptor beta chain. This entry is derived from a study of CD8 T cells in Susac syndrome. The ends lost 3 bases at V and 7 bases at J; junction bases unmatched: 7. Germline-derived CDR1 and CDR2 are KGHDR and SFDVKD. This CDR3 has 15 residues. Reverse transcription used roughly 0.45 to 1 ug RNA and random hexamers. The method of amplification for TCR beta CDR3 was immunoSEQ multiplex PCR, covering 54 Vbeta and 13 Jbeta. TCRdb passed the immunoSEQ multiplex PCR reads through MiXCR, listing each CDR3 protein once. The sample carries 100,000 to 150,000 distinct CDR3 sequences, 90% to 95% recorded once.

The rearrangement uses TRBV24-1 and TRBJ2-1, with 8 nucleotides matching TRBD2. The sequenced material came from CD4+ T cells from PBMCs. This receptor was obtained from a human donor in good health. The DNA of the CDR3 is TGTGCCACCAGTGATCCCAGCGGGAGTGCTAATGAGCAGTTCTTC. Translating gives CATSDPSGSANEQFF.